What follows describes a single TCR beta chain. Its antigen is as yet unknown. These data originate in a study of T cells in Graves' hyperthyroidism and ophthalmopathy. The CDR3 is 15 amino acids. The ends lost 6 bases at V and 9 bases at J; junction bases unmatched: 15. Germline V gene lookup returns CDR1 KGHSH and CDR2 LQKENI. Study results and limitations: Most clonotypes expanded in thyroid above 0.001 were likewise present in blood.

The CDR3 regions of TCR beta were amplified from RNA transcripts. The HTBI set primed first-round TCR CDR3 RT-PCR. TCRdb re-analysed the multiplex PCR reads in MiXCR, keeping a single row per CDR3 protein. Among hundreds of thousands of distinct CDR3 sequences, 15% to 20% were seen once, and the ten largest hold around 19%. The study defined stable Graves' hyperthyroidism as no ophthalmopathy progression within 18 months. This chain joins TRBV18 and TRBJ2-3; TRBD2 matches at 7 bases. Source material: blood. The sequence was obtained from a woman aged 18-29 years with Graves' hyperthyroidism. DNA of the CDR3: TGTGCCAGCTCCGCGGGGTCTGGACGAGCGGGAACGCAGTATTTT. It yields the protein CASSAGSGRAGTQYF.